Listed here are 4 T cell receptor beta chains from one sample, sequenced in a study of shared clonotypes between healthy human individuals. TCRdb's copy holds only in-frame clones and misses some; the assay was immunoSEQ multiplex PCR. The sample has 1,400,000 or so clones, 97% to 99% seen once; the top ten hold around 0.33%. The specimen was naive CD4+ T cells sorted from blood. Subset of the sample: CD45RA+ positively selected. These receptors were obtained from a man younger than 45 in good health.

CDR3 in amino acids: CASSLYSSANEQFF. CDR3 coding DNA: TGTGCCAGCAGTTTATATTCTAGCGCCAATGAGCAGTTCTTC. This chain joins TRBV27 and TRBJ2-1, with D possibly being TRBD2 (6 bases). CDR1 and CDR2 from the germline V gene are MNHEY and SMNVEV (reference sequence). V was trimmed by 1 base and J by 6 bases, leaving 10 bases between them. This CDR3 contains 14 residues.

The chain uses TRBV18 and TRBJ2-7; possible D gene TRBD2, 6 bases. This CDR3 contains 16 residues. CDR1 is KGHSH and CDR2 is LQKENI in the germline V gene. Trimming cost V 2 bases and J 6 bases, with 20 bases left between them. CDR3 sequence reads: CASSPKVTGVHGEQYF. The CDR3 DNA follows: TGTGCCAGCTCACCAAAGGTGACGGGAGTACATGGCGAGCAGTACTTC.

The rearrangement links TRBV27 to TRBJ2-7; 9 nucleotides line up with TRBD1. Germline lookup yields CDR1 MNHEY and CDR2 SMNVEV (reference sequence). There are 15 residues in the CDR3. Unmatched junction bases numbered 9, after V lost 5 bases and J lost 4 bases. CDR3 sequence reads: CASSPIGQGWYEQYF. The CDR3 coding sequence is TGTGCCAGCAGTCCAATAGGACAGGGGTGGTACGAGCAGTACTTC.

The gene calls are TRBV4-3 and TRBJ2-2, with 9 bases fitting TRBD2. CDR1 is LGHNA and CDR2 is YSLEER in the germline V gene. The CDR3 sequence is 16 residues long. Trimming took 1 base from V and 2 from J; bases not matched to a gene: 2. CDR3 amino acids: CASSQGLAGNTGELFF. The CDR3 region has the DNA TGCGCCAGCAGCCAAGGCCTAGCGGGAAACACCGGGGAGCTGTTTTTT.